This T cell receptor beta chain was documented in a study of memory CD4+ T cells and cytomegalovirus serostatus (dated by TCRdb to about 2019). The study in broad terms: The roughly 35 healthy Belgian adults in the cohort included 9 who were CMV seropositive and around 25 who were CMV seronegative. To replicate a published TCR-based CMV serostatus classifier, the study sequenced CD4+ memory TCRbeta repertoires from a Belgian cohort whose cytomegalovirus serostatus was known. Findings and caveats that apply to the study as a whole: For predicting CMV serostatus, the median bootstrapped AUC was approximately 0.95 using the original framework and around 0.9 using a US-trained random forest. Results were interpreted as suggesting that the CMV-associated TCR signature is largely present in the CD4+ memory repertoire. Among the approximately 160 previously reported CMV-associated TCRbeta sequences, 60 to 85 showed up in the CD4+ memory repertoires, with each one found in between one and five individuals. Only CD4+CD45RO+ memory cells were sequenced, in contrast to the original study, in which naive and memory CD4+ and CD8+ populations were covered. A median bootstrapped AUC of approximately 0.95 with a 95% CI of 0.76-1.00 was achieved on the Belgian cohort by the original-framework classifier.

The CDR1 and CDR2 encoded by the germline V gene (reference sequence) are GTSNPN and SVGIG. V loses 0 bases, J loses 4 bases, and the germline ends lie 9 bases apart. The CDR3, cysteine through phenylalanine, is 13 amino acids long. Just the 39-base CDR3 DNA is kept, in frame starting at base 1. Turning to this clone: Its specific antigen is unknown. Nothing much larger sits one base from this clone, and base qualities are not available. The same CDR3 arises from other DNA sequences in this sample as well.

A FACSAria II was used to sort memory CD4+ T cells, defined as single viable CD3+CD4+CD8-CD45RO+ cells. CMV serostatus was determined using a Roche Elecsys assay that detects serum IgG against CMV pp150, pp28, p38 and p52. After thawing, total CD4+ T cells were enriched by positive selection with CD4 magnetic microbeads. The samples came from a separate study whose specific focus was interrogating the CD4+ T cell memory repertoire. Peripheral blood mononuclear cells were isolated and cryopreserved according to standard operating procedures, and serum was kept at -80 degrees C. The staining used CD3-PerCP (BW264/56), CD4-APC (RPA-T4), CD45RO-PE (UCHT1) and CD8-Pacific Orange (3B5) antibodies, and Sytox blue was used to exclude non-viable cells. The Quick-DNA Microprep Kit was used to extract genomic DNA from the sorted cells. TCRbeta DNA was amplified with the immunoSEQ hsTCRbeta kit following the manufacturer's protocol. An Illumina MiSeq instrument was used to sequence the TCRbeta libraries. Under the source paper's analysis protocol: Once out-of-frame sequences had been removed, approximately 2,000,000 distinct TCRbeta sequences were left, which works out to an average of roughly 67,000 per individual. Each individual was scored according to the count of some 160 previously reported CMV-associated TCRbeta sequences and the total productive distinct TCRbeta count. A beta-binomial model was reimplemented in Python, and scikit-learn random forests with default parameters were trained on US cohort data. On the Belgian cohort, classifier performance was reported as the median AUC, along with percentile confidence intervals, across 10,000 bootstrap iterations. Drawn from immuneACCESS, this table holds only the in-frame rearrangements with V and J called that TCRdb kept. Clones are partly lost; checked studies trace under half to an unresolved V gene and leave the rest unexplained. That table gives V, J and clone size, and the DNA gave D and trimming. The sample table shows approximately 50,000 clones, and roughly 77% are seen once. Of the sample, 2.6% is held by the ten largest clones.

This receptor chain uses TRBV30 and TRBJ1-1; the D gene is perhaps TRBD1, from 5 matching bases. The sequence derives from an adult in good health and CMV-seropositive. Sequencing was performed on memory CD4+ T cells from blood. Here the CDR3 is given as CAWSVRGSTEAFF. Here is the DNA: TGTGCCTGGAGTGTACGGGGGAGCACTGAAGCTTTCTTT.